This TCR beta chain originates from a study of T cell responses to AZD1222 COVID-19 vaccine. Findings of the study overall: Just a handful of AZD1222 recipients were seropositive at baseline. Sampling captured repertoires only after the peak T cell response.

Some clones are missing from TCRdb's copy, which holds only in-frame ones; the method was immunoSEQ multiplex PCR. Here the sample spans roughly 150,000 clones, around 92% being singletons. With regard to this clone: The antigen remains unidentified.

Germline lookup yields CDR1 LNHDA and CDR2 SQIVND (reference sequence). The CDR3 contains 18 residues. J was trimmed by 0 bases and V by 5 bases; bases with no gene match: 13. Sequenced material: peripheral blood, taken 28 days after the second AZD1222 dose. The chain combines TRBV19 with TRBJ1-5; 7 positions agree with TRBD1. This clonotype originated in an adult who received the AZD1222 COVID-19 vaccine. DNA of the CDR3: TGTGCCAGTAGTGGGTGGGACAGAAGTTATTATAGCAATCAGCCCCAGCATTTT. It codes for CASSGWDRSYYSNQPQHF.